The sequence of this T cell receptor (beta chain) was determined in a study of regulatory T cells in long-lasting Graves disease. The length of the CDR3 is 15 residues. J gave up 4 bases and V 1 base, and 10 bases lay outside the gene matches. Looked up from germline, CDR1 is DFQATT and CDR2 is SNEGSKA (reference sequence). iRepertoire HTBI primers and Arm-PCR of CDR3 regions built TCR beta libraries. TCRdb processed the multiplex PCR reads anew with MiXCR; each CDR3 protein has one entry. The data contain over 500,000 distinct CDR3 sequences, about 16% of them singletons. This sample's time point: newly diagnosed GD, antithyroid drugs for less than 3 months. The authors made the TCR library using RNA they extracted from PBMCs. These data were likewise used in another study, on T cells in Graves' hyperthyroidism and ophthalmopathy.

The sequencing used peripheral blood mononuclear cells (PBMCs), collected at new diagnosis, from a patient treated with antithyroid drugs. The TCR originated in a woman aged 25 to 39 with Graves disease. This chain joins TRBV20-1 and TRBJ2-7; 7 positions agree with TRBD2. DNA for the CDR3: TGCAGTGCTAGAGTCCGGGGCGGGAGTTCTTACGAGCAGTACTTC. This gives the protein CSARVRGGSSYEQYF.